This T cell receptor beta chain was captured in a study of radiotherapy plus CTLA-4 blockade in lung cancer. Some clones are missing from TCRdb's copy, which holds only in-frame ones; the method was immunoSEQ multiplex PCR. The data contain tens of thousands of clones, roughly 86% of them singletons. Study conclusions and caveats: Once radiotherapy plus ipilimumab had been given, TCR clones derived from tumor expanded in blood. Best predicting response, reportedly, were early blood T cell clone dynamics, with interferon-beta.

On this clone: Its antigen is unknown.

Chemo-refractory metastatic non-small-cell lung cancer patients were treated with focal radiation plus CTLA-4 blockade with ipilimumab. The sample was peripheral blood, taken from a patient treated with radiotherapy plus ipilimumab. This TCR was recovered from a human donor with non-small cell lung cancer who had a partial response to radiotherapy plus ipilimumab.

CDR3 nucleotide sequence: TGTGCCTGGAGTGTTTCCAGGGCATACAATGAGCAGTTCTTC. Amino acid sequence: CAWSVSRAYNEQFF. The rearrangement links TRBV30 to TRBJ2-1; D possibly corresponds to TRBD1 (5 bases). The germline V and J ends were trimmed by 0 bases and 4 bases, with 10 bases remaining between them. The germline CDR1 and CDR2 sequences are GTSNPN and SVGIG (reference sequence). CDR3 length: 14 amino acids.